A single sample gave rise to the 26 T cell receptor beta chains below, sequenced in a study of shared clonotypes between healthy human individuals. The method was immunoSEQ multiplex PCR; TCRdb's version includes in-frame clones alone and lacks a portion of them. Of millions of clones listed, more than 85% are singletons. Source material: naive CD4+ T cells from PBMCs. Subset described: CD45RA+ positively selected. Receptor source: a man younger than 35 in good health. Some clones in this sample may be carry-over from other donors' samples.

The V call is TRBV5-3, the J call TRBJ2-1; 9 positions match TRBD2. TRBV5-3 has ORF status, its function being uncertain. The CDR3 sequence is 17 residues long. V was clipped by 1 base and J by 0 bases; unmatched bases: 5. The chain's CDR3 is CARSLPGTSISYNEQFF. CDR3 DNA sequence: TGTGCCAGAAGCTTGCCAGGGACTAGCATCTCCTACAATGAGCAGTTCTTC.

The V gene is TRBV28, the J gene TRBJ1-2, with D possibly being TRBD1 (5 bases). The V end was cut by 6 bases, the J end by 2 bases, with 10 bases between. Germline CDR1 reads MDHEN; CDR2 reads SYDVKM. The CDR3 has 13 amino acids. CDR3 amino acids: CASSTGLNYGYTF. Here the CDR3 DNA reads TGTGCCAGCAGCACGGGACTGAACTATGGCTACACCTTC.

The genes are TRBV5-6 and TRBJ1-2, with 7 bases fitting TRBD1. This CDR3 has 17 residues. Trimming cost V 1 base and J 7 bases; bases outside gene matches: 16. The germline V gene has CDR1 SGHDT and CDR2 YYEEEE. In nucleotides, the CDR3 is TGTGCCAGCAGCTTGAAAAGAGGAGGGGGCTCTTTGGGTGGCTACACCTTC. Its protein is CASSLKRGGGSLGGYTF. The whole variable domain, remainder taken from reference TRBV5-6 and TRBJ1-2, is DAGVTQSPTHLIKTRGQQVTLRCSPKSGHDTVSWYQQALGQGPQFIFQYYEEEERQRGNFPDRFSGHQFPNYSSELNVNALLLGDSALYLCASSLKRGGGSLGGYTFGSGTRLTVV.

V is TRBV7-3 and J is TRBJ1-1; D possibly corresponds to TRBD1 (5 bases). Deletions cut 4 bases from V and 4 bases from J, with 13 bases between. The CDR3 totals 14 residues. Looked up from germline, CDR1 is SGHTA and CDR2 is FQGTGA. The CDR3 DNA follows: TGTGCCAGCAGCTCCGCCGGGGGGACCACTGAAGCTTTCTTT. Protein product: CASSSAGGTTEAFF.

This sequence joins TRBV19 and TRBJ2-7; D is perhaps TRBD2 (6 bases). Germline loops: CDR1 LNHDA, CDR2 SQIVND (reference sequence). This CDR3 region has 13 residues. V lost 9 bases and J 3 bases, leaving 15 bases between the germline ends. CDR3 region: CARSGLQSYEQYF. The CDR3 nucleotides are TGTGCCAGATCGGGACTTCAAAGCTACGAGCAGTACTTC.

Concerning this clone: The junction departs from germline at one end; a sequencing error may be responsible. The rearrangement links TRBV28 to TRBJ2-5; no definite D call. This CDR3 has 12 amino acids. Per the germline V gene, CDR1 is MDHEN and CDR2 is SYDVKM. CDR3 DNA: TGTGCCAGCAGTCCGTCCCAAGGGACCCAGTACTTC. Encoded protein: CASSPSQGTQYF. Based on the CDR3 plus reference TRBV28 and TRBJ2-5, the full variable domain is DVKVTQSSRYLVKRTGEKVFLECVQDMDHENMFWYRQDPGLGLRLIYFSYDVKMKEKGDIPEGYSVSREKKERFSLILESASTNQTSMYLCASSPSQGTQYFGPGTRLLVL.

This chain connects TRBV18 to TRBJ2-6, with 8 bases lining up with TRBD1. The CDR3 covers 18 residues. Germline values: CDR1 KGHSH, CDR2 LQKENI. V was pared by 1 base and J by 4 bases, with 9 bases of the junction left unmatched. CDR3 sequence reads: CASSPRTGNAPGANVLTF. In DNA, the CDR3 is TGTGCCAGCTCACCACGGACAGGGAACGCCCCAGGGGCCAACGTCCTGACTTTC.

The CDR3 region has the DNA TGTGCCAGCAGCTTAATCCCGAACACCGGGGAGCTGTTTTTT. This codes for CASSLIPNTGELFF. The rearrangement joins TRBV7-3 to TRBJ2-2; unclear D gene. V lost 1 base to trimming and J lost 0 bases, with 3 bases between them. This CDR3 comprises 14 residues. The V gene's germline CDR1 is SGHTA and CDR2 FQGTGA.

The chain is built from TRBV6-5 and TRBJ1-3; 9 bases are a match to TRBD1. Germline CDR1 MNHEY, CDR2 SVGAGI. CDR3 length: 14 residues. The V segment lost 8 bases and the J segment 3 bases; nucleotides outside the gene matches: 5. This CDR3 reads CASRDRAIGNTIYF. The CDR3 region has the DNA TGTGCCAGCCGGGACAGGGCGATTGGAAACACCATATATTTT.

CDR3 nucleotides: TGTGCCAGCAGCTTGGCCACGACGGAAGAGACCCAGTACTTC. This translates into CASSLATTEETQYF. The chain is built from TRBV5-6 and TRBJ2-5; D is unclear. CDR1 and CDR2 from the germline V gene are SGHDT and YYEEEE. The ends were cut back, 0 bases at V and 3 bases at J, with 9 bases in the middle. The CDR3 has 14 amino acids.

The DNA for the CDR3 is TGCGCCAGCAGCCAAGACTTTGGAGGGTTAGCGGGAGGGCCGTACGAGCAGTACTTC. Translating gives CASSQDFGGLAGGPYEQYF. The gene calls are TRBV4-1 and TRBJ2-7; TRBD2 aligns across 11 bases. The CDR3 is made up of 19 amino acids. V trimming: 0 bases; J trimming: 4 bases; junction bases outside the gene matches: 14. Germline CDR1 MGHRA, CDR2 YSYEKL.

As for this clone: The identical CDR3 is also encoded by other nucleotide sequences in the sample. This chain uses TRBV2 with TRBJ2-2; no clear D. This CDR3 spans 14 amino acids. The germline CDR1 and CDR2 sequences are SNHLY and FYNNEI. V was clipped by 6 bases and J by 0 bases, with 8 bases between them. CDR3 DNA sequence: TGTGCCAGCAGGGGCAGGACGAACACCGGGGAGCTGTTTTTT. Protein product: CASRGRTNTGELFF.

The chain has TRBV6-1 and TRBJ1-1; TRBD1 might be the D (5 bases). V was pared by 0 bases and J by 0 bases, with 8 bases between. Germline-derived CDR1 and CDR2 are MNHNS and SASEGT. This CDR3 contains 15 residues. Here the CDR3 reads CASSEAGVMNTEAFF. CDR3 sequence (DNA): TGTGCCAGCAGTGAAGCGGGGGTGATGAACACTGAAGCTTTCTTT.

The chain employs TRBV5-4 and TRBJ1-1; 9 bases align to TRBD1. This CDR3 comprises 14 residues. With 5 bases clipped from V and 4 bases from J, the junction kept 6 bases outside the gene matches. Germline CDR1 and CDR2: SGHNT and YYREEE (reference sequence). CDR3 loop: CASRQGQGFTEAFF. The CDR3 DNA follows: TGTGCCAGCAGACAGGGACAGGGATTCACTGAAGCTTTCTTT. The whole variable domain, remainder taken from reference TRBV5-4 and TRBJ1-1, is ETGVTQSPTHLIKTRGQQVTLRCSSQSGHNTVSWYQQALGQGPQFIFQYYREEENGRGNFPPRFSGLQFPNYSSELNVNALELDDSALYLCASRQGQGFTEAFFGQGTRLTVV.

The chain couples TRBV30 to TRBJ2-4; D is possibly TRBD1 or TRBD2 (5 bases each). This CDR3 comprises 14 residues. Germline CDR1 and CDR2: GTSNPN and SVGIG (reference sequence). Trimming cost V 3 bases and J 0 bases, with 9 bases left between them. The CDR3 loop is CAWRVGGAKNIQYF. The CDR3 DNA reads TGTGCCTGGAGGGTTGGGGGAGCCAAAAACATTCAGTACTTC.

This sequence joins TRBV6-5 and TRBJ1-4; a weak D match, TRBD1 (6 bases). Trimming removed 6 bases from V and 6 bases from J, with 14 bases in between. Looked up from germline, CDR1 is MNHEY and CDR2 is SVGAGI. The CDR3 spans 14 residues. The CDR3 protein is CASSLQGGDEKLFF. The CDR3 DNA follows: TGTGCCAGCAGCTTACAGGGCGGCGATGAAAAACTGTTTTTT.

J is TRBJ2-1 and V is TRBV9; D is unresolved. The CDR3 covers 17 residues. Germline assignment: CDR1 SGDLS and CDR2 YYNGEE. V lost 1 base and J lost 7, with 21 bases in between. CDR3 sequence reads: CASSVSEWVDAQNEQFF. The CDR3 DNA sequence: TGTGCCAGCAGCGTATCCGAGTGGGTCGATGCCCAAAATGAGCAGTTCTTC.

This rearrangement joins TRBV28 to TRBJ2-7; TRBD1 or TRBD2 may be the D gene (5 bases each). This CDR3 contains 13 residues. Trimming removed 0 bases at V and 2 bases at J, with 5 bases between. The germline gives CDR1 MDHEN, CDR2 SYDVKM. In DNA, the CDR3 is TGTGCCAGCAGTTTATGGGGGGCCTACGAGCAGTACTTC. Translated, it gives CASSLWGAYEQYF. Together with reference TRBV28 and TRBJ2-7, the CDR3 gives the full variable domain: DVKVTQSSRYLVKRTGEKVFLECVQDMDHENMFWYRQDPGLGLRLIYFSYDVKMKEKGDIPEGYSVSREKKERFSLILESASTNQTSMYLCASSLWGAYEQYFGPGTRLTVT.

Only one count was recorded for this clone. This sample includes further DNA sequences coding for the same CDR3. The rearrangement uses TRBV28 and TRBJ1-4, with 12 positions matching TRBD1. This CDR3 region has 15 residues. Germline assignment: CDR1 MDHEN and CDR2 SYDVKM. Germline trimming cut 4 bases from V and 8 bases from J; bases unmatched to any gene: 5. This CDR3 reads CASSSQGQGAEKLFF. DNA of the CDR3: TGTGCCAGCAGTTCCCAGGGACAGGGGGCCGAAAAACTGTTTTTT.

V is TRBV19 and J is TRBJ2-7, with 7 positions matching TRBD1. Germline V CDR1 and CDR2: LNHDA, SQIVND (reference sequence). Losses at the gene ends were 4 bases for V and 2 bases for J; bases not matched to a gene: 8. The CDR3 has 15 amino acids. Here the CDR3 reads CASSRHGTETYEQYF. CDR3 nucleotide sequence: TGTGCCAGTAGTAGACACGGGACAGAGACCTACGAGCAGTACTTC.

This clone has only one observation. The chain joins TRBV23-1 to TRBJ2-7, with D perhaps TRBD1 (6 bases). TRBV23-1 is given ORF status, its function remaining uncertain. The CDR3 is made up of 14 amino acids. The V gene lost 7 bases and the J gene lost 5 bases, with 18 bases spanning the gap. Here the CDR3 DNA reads TGCGCCAGCACCTCCCCGGACAGCGAGCACGAGCAGTACTTC. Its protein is CASTSPDSEHEQYF.

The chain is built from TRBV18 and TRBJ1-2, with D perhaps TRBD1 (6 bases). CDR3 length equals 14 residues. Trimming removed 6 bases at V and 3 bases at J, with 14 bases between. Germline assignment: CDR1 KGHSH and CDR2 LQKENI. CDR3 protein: CASSLRQEDYGYTF. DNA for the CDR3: TGTGCCAGCTCCCTACGACAGGAGGACTATGGCTACACCTTC. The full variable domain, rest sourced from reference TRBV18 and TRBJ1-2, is NAGVMQNPRHLVRRRGQEARLRCSPMKGHSHVYWYRQLPEEGLKFMVYLQKENIIDESGMPKERFSAEFPKEGPSILRIQQVVRGDSAAYFCASSLRQEDYGYTFGSGTRLTVV.

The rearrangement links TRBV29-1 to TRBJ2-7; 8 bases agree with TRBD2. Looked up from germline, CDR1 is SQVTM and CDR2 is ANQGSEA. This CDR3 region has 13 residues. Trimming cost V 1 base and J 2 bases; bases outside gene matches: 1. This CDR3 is CSVEGSGAYEQYF. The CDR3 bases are TGCAGCGTTGAAGGTAGCGGGGCCTACGAGCAGTACTTC.

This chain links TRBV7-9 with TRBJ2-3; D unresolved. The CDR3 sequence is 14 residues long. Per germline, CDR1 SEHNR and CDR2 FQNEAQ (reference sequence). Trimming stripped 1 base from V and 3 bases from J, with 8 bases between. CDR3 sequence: CASSLEGATDTQYF. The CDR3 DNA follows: TGTGCCAGCAGCTTAGAGGGCGCAACAGATACGCAGTATTTT. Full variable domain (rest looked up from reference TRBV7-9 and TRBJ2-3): DTGVSQNPRHKITKRGQNVTFRCDPISEHNRLYWYRQTLGQGPEFLTYFQNEAQLEKSRLLSDRFSAERPKGSFSTLEIQRTEQGDSAMYLCASSLEGATDTQYFGPGTRLTVL.

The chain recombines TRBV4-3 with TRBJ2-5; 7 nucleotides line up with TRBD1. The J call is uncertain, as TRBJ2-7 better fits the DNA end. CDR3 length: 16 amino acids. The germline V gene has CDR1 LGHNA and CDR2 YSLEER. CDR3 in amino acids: CASSQDTGQAYYEQYF. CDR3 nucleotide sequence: TGCGCCAGCAGCCAAGATACCGGACAGGCATACTACGAGCAGTACTTC.

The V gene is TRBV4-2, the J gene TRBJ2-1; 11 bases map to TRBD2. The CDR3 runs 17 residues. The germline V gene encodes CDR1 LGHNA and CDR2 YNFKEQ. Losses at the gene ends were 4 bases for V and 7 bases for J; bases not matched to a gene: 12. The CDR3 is CASSPRLLAGVTNEQFF. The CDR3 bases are TGTGCCAGCAGCCCCCGCTTACTAGCGGGAGTAACAAATGAGCAGTTCTTC.